These T cell receptor beta chains were read from a single sample in a study of T-cell reconstitution after alpha-beta-depleted transplantation in children. TCRdb re-called the PCR reads with MiXCR, one entry per CDR3 protein. The sample shows about 240,000 distinct CDR3 sequences, under 30% of them seen only once. The starting material was PBMCs, obtained before TCRalphabeta/CD19-depleted stem cell transplant. The receptors originated from a girl aged 2 to 10 with Fanconi anemia, due to receive a stem cell transplant. The CDR3 runs from the conserved cysteine through the conserved F or W. D genes are given only for firm matches. Not every row has a clone size; where given, it reads once, few, many or a size class.

TRBD2 - TRBJ2-7 TRBV5-1 CASSLTSGSLGEQYF TGCGCCAGCAGCCTGACTAGCGGGAGTTTGGGCGAGCAGTACTTC
- many TRBJ1-1 TRBV29-1 CSVGRGLNTEAFF TGCAGCGTTGGGAGGGGCCTGAACACTGAAGCTTTCTTT
TRBD2 - TRBJ2-7 TRBV6-6 CASTGAGVYEQYF TGTGCCAGCACGGGAGCGGGAGTCTACGAGCAGTACTTC
TRBD2 - TRBJ2-5 TRBV7-8 CASSLGLASQETQYF TGTGCCAGCAGCCTCGGACTAGCTAGCCAAGAGACCCAGTACTTC
TRBD2 many TRBJ2-5 TRBV29-1 CSVERLAGETQYF TGCAGCGTTGAACGCCTAGCGGGTGAGACCCAGTACTTC
- many TRBJ2-2 TRBV12-3/TRBV12-4 CASSTDTGELFF TGTGCCAGCAGTACCGACACCGGGGAGCTGTTTTTT
TRBD2 many TRBJ2-1 TRBV20-1 CAAHRGRGEQFF TGCGCCGCACACCGAGGGAGGGGAGAGCAGTTCTTC
- - TRBJ2-7 TRBV4-1 CASSQVAGLRFGEQYF TGCGCCAGCAGCCAAGTAGCCGGACTAAGGTTCGGCGAGCAGTACTTC
TRBD1 many TRBJ1-1 TRBV29-1 CSVARGRVNTEAFF TGCAGCGTTGCGAGGGGGCGAGTGAACACTGAAGCTTTCTTT
TRBD2 - TRBJ2-1 TRBV4-1 CASTPLAGLYNEQFF TGCGCCAGCACCCCACTAGCGGGACTGTACAATGAGCAGTTCTTC
- - TRBJ2-7 TRBV10-2 CASSVTGANYEQYF TGCGCCAGCAGTGTAACAGGCGCCAACTACGAGCAGTACTTC
- few TRBJ1-3 TRBV12-3/TRBV12-4 CASTPWTSGNTIYF TGTGCCAGCACTCCTTGGACTTCCGGAAACACCATATATTTT
- - TRBJ2-1 TRBV20-1 CSARDRDWSSYNEQFF TGCAGTGCTAGAGATCGGGACTGGAGCTCCTACAATGAGCAGTTCTTC
- many TRBJ1-5 TRBV20-1 CSARWGSQPQHF TGCAGTGCTAGATGGGGGAGTCAGCCCCAGCATTTT
- few TRBJ2-2 TRBV11-3 CASSLHRSNTGELFF TGTGCCAGCAGCTTACACAGATCGAACACCGGGGAGCTGTTTTTT
- - TRBJ1-3 TRBV25-1 CASSEAPSRISGNTIYF TGTGCCAGCAGTGAAGCCCCTTCAAGAATCTCTGGAAACACCATATATTTT
- many TRBJ1-1 TRBV4-2 CASSQENIREAEAFF TGTGCCAGCAGCCAAGAAAACATCAGGGAGGCTGAAGCTTTCTTT
- few TRBJ2-7 TRBV4-1 CASSQDPASVSYEQYF TGCGCCAGCAGCCAAGATCCAGCTAGCGTCTCCTACGAGCAGTACTTC
- - TRBJ2-7 TRBV20-1 CSARDSLPQLAGSLGQYF TGCAGTGCTAGGGATAGTCTACCGCAGCTAGCAGGATCTTTAGGGCAGTACTTC
TRBD2 - TRBJ2-1 TRBV5-4 CAMSSLAAYNEQFF TGTGCCATGAGCTCGCTAGCGGCCTACAATGAGCAGTTCTTC
TRBD1 few TRBJ2-7 TRBV20-1 CSASTGGSNEQYF TGCAGTGCCTCAACAGGGGGCTCCAACGAGCAGTACTTC
TRBD1 - TRBJ2-5 TRBV7-9 CASSLVGRGQETQYF TGTGCCAGCAGCTTAGTAGGCAGGGGGCAAGAGACCCAGTACTTC
TRBD2 - TRBJ2-2 TRBV12-3/TRBV12-4 CASSRGVGELFF TGTGCCAGCAGTCGGGGGGTTGGGGAGCTGTTTTTT
- many TRBJ1-5 TRBV7-9 CASSLGGPQHF TGTGCCAGCAGCTTAGGGGGCCCCCAGCATTTT
TRBD2 few TRBJ2-7 TRBV25-1 CASSEYWRTGRDEDSEQYF TGTGCCAGCAGTGAATATTGGAGGACGGGGAGGGACGAGGATAGCGAGCAGTACTTC
- many TRBJ2-5 TRBV24-1 CATSAGRSTETQYF TGTGCCACCAGTGCGGGGAGAAGTACAGAGACCCAGTACTTC
- many TRBJ2-2 TRBV12-3/TRBV12-4 CASSPVGLTGELFF TGTGCCAGCAGCCCCGTAGGACTCACCGGGGAGCTGTTTTTT
- few TRBJ2-7 TRBV29-1 CSVSSGAYEQYF TGCAGCGTCTCTTCGGGGGCCTACGAGCAGTACTTC
TRBD2 - TRBJ2-5 TRBV5-1 CASSRGTSGIQETQYF TGCGCCAGCAGCCGGGGGACTAGCGGGATCCAAGAGACCCAGTACTTC
- few TRBJ2-5 TRBV7-6 CASSLVSAIQETQYF TGTGCCAGCAGCTTAGTGTCAGCAATCCAAGAGACCCAGTACTTC
- many TRBJ2-1 TRBV12-3/TRBV12-4 CASNSYSYNEQFF TGTGCCAGCAATAGTTACTCCTACAATGAGCAGTTCTTC
TRBD2 - TRBJ2-1 TRBV20-1 CSAKAGNPYNEQFF TGCAGTGCGAAAGCGGGAAACCCCTACAATGAGCAGTTCTTC
TRBD1 many TRBJ2-7 TRBV29-1 CSVEQGDRNEQYF TGCAGCGTTGAACAGGGGGATAGGAACGAGCAGTACTTC
- - TRBJ1-1 TRBV25-1 CASSEYGGGAFF TGTGCCAGCAGTGAATATGGGGGGGGAGCTTTCTTT
- many TRBJ2-3 TRBV6-5 CASSWRHSTDTQYF TGTGCCAGCAGTTGGAGACACAGCACAGATACGCAGTATTTT
TRBD1 - TRBJ1-4 TRBV29-1 CSVGQGATNEKLFF TGCAGCGTGGGACAGGGAGCAACTAATGAAAAACTGTTTTTT
TRBD1 few TRBJ2-3 TRBV7-2 CAAERTGGTDTQYF TGTGCCGCCGAACGGACAGGGGGCACAGATACGCAGTATTTT
- - TRBJ2-1 TRBV28 CASSLRAGLPHDEQFF TGTGCCAGCAGTCTACGCGCCGGGTTGCCACACGATGAGCAGTTCTTC
- few TRBJ2-1 TRBV2 CASSEARGNEQFF TGTGCCAGCAGTGAGGCGAGAGGCAATGAGCAGTTCTTC